This record concerns one T cell receptor beta chain sequence. Under the authors' procedure: Researchers report that nucleated cell counts were estimated from reference gene primer amplification. Sequenced by immunoSEQ multiplex PCR; TCRdb stores in-frame clones only, minus some. V, J and clone size are taken as reported in that table, and D and trimming were inferred from the DNA itself. The sample includes over 100,000 clones, about 85% of them seen just once. The CDR3 totals 13 residues. Germline V gives CDR1 MGHRA, CDR2 YSYEKL. Germline trimming cut 4 bases from V and 2 bases from J; bases unmatched to any gene: 0. This specimen comes from a study of blood T cell repertoires in COVID-19. For the study at large: Whether acute or convalescent, the COVID-19 samples came from the United States, Italy and Spain. PBMCs, B-cell-depleted T cells, or T cells provided the cDNA or gDNA that made up the material.

The genes are TRBV4-1 and TRBJ1-2; 8 bases are shared with TRBD1. The sample comprised peripheral blood. The clonotype was recovered from a man older than 75 with acute or convalescent COVID-19. The CDR3 sequence: CASSRQGNYGYTF. For the CDR3, the DNA is TGCGCCAGCAGCCGACAGGGGAACTATGGCTACACCTTC.